Shown below are 6 T cell receptor beta chains from a single sample sequenced in a study of Ad26.COV2.S vaccination and SARS-CoV-2 variants. Treatment specified: around 19 received Ad26.COV2.S at low or high dose, single or two shots; about 5 received placebo; per-sample allocation not given. Sampling was done on day 63 after the first vaccine or placebo injection. Repertoires were generated with immunoSEQ multiplex PCR, while TCRdb's copy carries only in-frame clones and drops some. The table includes about 420,000 clones, around 89% detected once. Sequenced here: peripheral blood, sampled in a trial of Ad26.COV2.S vaccine versus placebo. The receptors were gathered from a person between 18 and 65 years old who received the Ad26.COV2.S COVID-19 vaccine or a placebo.

This clone was observed once. The genes are TRBV28 and TRBJ1-2; no firm D call. V lost 3 bases to trimming and J lost 6 bases, with 14 bases between them. CDR1 and CDR2 from the germline V gene are MDHEN and SYDVKM. This CDR3 contains 14 residues. The CDR3 DNA reads TGTGCCAGCAGTTTTCGGTCTTGGGTGCATGGCTACACCTTC. Translated, it gives CASSFRSWVHGYTF.

This clone was observed a few times. The CDR3 here is CASSPLGVQGNQPQHF. The CDR3 region has the DNA TGTGCCAGTAGCCCCTTGGGGGTACAGGGGAATCAGCCCCAGCATTTT. This sequence joins TRBV19 and TRBJ1-5; 7 bases are shared with TRBD1. CDR1 and CDR2 from the germline V gene are LNHDA and SQIVND (reference sequence). J gave up 4 bases and V 6 bases, and 12 bases lay outside the gene matches. CDR3 length equals 16 residues.

The chain couples TRBV4-1 to TRBJ1-1; D unclear. The germline CDR1 and CDR2 sequences are MGHRA and YSYEKL. The CDR3 runs 14 residues. Trimming removed 2 bases at V and 3 bases at J, with 10 bases between. The CDR3 reads CASSQYSRDTEAFF. CDR3 coding DNA: TGCGCCAGCAGCCAATACAGCCGGGACACTGAAGCTTTCTTT.

The chain carries TRBV4-3 and TRBJ1-1; D may be TRBD1 (6 bases). Germline lookup yields CDR1 LGHNA and CDR2 YSLEER. There are 15 residues in the CDR3. V lost 1 base to trimming and J lost 1 base, with 10 bases between them. The CDR3: CASSQGNRENTEAFF. In DNA, the CDR3 is TGCGCCAGCAGCCAAGGTAACAGGGAGAACACTGAAGCTTTCTTT.

The V gene is TRBV11-3, the J gene TRBJ2-5; no firm D call. The CDR3 length is 12 residues. Trimming removed 1 base at V and 1 base at J, with 1 base between. The germline CDR1 and CDR2 sequences are SGHNT and YENEEA. CDR3 sequence: CASSLGQETQYF. As DNA, the CDR3 is TGTGCCAGCAGCTTAGGCCAAGAGACCCAGTACTTC.

This clone showed up just once. The V call is TRBV29-1, the J call TRBJ2-7; D ambiguous. Trimming removed 7 bases at V and 2 bases at J, with 15 bases between. Germline V CDR1 and CDR2: SQVTM, ANQGSEA. This CDR3 has 13 amino acids. The CDR3 region is CSAVREPTYEQYF. CDR3 coding DNA: TGCAGCGCCGTCCGCGAACCCACCTACGAGCAGTACTTC.